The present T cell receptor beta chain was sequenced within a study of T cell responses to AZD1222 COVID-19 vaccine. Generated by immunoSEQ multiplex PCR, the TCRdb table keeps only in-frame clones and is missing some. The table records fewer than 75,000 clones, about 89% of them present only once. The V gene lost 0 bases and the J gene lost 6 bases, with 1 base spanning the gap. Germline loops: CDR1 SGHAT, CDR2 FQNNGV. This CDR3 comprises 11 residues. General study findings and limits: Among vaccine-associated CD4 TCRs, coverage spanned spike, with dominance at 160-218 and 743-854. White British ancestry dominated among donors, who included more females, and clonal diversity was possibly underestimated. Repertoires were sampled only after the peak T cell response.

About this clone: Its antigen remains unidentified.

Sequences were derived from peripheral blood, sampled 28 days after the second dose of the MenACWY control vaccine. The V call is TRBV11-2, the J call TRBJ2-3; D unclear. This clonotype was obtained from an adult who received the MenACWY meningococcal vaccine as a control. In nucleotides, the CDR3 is TGTGCCAGCAGCTTAGAGGATACGCAGTATTTT. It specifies CASSLEDTQYF.